This TCR beta chain was identified in a study of regulatory T cells in long-lasting Graves disease. Findings of the study overall: Persistent Graves' patients showed less TCR diversity than newly diagnosed ones.

Germline-derived CDR1 and CDR2 are SEHNR and FQNEAQ (reference sequence). The V end lost 5 bases, the J end lost 5 bases, and 12 bases lay between the germline ends. This CDR3 has 13 amino acids. Time point indicated: persistent/refractory GD, antithyroid drugs over 5 years with positive TRAb. Extracted PBMC RNA gave rise to the TCR library. Arm-PCR of CDR3 regions and iRepertoire HTBI primers were used to build TCR beta libraries. One entry per CDR3 protein, called by TCRdb with MiXCR from the multiplex PCR reads. Of roughly 400,000 distinct CDR3 sequences listed, more than 20% are singletons. This clonotype has a handful of counts. Its antigen is unidentified.

The V call is TRBV7-9, the J call TRBJ2-5, with unresolved D. The sample was peripheral blood mononuclear cells (PBMCs), taken when the disease was refractory, from a patient treated with antithyroid drugs. This sequence originates from a female donor with Graves disease. The CDR3 DNA reads as TGTGCCAGCAGCACGTCCTTTGGGGAGACCCAGTACTTC. Its translation: CASSTSFGETQYF. The full variable domain, with the rest looked up from reference TRBV7-9 and TRBJ2-5, is DTGVSQNPRHKITKRGQNVTFRCDPISEHNRLYWYRQTLGQGPEFLTYFQNEAQLEKSRLLSDRFSAERPKGSFSTLEIQRTEQGDSAMYLCASSTSFGETQYFGPGTRLLVL.